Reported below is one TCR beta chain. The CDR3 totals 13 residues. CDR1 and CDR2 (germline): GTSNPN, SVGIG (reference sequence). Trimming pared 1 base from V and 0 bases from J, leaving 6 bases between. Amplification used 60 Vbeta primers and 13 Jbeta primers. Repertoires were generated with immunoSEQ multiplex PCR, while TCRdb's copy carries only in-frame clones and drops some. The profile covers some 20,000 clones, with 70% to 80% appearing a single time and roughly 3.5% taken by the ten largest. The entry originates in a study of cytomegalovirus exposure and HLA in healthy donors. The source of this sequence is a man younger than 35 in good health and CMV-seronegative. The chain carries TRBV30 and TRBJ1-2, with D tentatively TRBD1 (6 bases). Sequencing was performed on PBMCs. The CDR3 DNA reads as TGTGCCTGGAGTGGGACAGCTAACTATGGCTACACCTTC. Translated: CAWSGTANYGYTF.